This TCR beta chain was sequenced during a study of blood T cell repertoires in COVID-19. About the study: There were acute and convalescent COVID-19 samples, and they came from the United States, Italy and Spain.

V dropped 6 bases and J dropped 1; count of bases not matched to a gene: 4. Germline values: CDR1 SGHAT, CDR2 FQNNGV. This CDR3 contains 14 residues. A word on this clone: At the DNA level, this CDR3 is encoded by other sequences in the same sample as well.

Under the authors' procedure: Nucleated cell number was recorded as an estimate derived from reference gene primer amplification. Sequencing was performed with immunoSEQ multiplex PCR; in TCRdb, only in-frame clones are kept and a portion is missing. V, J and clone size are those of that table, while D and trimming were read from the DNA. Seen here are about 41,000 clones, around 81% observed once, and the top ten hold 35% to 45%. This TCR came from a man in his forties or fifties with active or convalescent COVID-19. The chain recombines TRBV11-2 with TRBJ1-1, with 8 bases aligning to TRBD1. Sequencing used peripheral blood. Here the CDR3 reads CASSFGQGNTEAFF. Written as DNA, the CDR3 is TGTGCCAGCAGTTTCGGACAGGGGAACACTGAAGCTTTCTTT.